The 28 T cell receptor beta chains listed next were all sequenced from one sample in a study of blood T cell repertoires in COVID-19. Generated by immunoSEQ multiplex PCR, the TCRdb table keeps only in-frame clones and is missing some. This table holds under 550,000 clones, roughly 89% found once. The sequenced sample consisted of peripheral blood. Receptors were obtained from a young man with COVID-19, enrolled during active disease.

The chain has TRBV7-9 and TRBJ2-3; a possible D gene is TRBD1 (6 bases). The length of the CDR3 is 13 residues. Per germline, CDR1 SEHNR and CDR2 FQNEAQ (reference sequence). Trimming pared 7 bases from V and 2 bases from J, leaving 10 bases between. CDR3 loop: CASTLGATDTQYF. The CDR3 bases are TGTGCCAGCACCCTGGGGGCCACAGATACGCAGTATTTT.

CDR3 amino acids: CAWSEQGNEQYF. The CDR3 nucleotides are TGTGCCTGGAGTGAACAGGGAAACGAGCAGTACTTC. The chain recombines TRBV30 with TRBJ2-7, with D perhaps TRBD1 (6 bases). Germline V gene data show CDR1 as GTSNPN and CDR2 as SVGIG (reference sequence). The CDR3 spans 12 residues. V was trimmed by 1 base and J by 5 bases, leaving 9 bases between them.

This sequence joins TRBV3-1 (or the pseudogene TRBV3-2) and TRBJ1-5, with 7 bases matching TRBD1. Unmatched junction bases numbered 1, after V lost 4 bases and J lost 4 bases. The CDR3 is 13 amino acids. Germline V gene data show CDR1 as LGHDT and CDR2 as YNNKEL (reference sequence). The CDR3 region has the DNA TGTGCCAGCAGCCCGACAGGGAATCAGCCCCAGCATTTT. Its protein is CASSPTGNQPQHF.

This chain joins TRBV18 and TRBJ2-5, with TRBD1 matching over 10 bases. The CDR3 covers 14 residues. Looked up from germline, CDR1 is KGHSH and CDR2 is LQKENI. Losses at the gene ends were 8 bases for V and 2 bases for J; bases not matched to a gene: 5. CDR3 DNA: TGTGCCAGCCAACGGACAGGGGGTCAAGAGACCCAGTACTTC. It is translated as CASQRTGGQETQYF.

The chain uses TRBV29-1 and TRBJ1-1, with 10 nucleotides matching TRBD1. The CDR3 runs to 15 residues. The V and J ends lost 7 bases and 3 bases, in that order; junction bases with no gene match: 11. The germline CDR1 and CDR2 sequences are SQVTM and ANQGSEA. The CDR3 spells CSATAGTGVDTEAFF. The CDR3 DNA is TGCAGCGCCACTGCAGGGACAGGGGTGGACACTGAAGCTTTCTTT.

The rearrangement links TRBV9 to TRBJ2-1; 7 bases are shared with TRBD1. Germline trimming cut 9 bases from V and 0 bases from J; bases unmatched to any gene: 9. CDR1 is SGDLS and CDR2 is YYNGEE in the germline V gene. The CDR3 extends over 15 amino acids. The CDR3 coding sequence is TGTGCCACCAATCGAGGGGGCGCCTCCTACAATGAGCAGTTCTTC. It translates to CATNRGGASYNEQFF.

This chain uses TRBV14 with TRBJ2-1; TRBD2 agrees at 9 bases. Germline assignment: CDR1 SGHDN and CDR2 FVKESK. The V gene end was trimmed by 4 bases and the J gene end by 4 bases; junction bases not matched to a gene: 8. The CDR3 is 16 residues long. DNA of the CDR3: TGTGCCAGCAGCCCCGTAGCGGGGGCACCTTACAATGAGCAGTTCTTC. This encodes CASSPVAGAPYNEQFF.

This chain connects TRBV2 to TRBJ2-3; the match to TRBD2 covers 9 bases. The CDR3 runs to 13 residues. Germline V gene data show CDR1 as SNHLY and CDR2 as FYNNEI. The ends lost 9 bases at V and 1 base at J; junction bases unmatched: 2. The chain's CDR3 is CASSGGRTDTQYF. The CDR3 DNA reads TGTGCCAGTAGCGGGGGACGCACAGATACGCAGTATTTT.

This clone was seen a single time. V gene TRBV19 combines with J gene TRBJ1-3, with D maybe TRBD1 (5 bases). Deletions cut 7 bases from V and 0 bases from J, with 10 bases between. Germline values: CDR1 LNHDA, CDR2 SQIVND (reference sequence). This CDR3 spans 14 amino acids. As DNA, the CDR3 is TGTGCCAGTACTTCGACAGCCTCTGGAAACACCATATATTTT. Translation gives CASTSTASGNTIYF.

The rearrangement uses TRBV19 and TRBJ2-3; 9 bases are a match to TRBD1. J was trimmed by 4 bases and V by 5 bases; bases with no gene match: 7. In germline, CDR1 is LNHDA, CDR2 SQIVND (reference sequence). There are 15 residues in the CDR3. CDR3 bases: TGTGCCAGTAGTGTGACAGGGGGGTTCCCAGATACGCAGTATTTT. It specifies CASSVTGGFPDTQYF.

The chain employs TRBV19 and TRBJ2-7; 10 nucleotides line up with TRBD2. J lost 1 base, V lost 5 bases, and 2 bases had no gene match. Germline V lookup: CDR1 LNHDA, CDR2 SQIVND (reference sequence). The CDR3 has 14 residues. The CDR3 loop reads CASSFSGRSYEQYF. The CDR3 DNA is TGTGCCAGTAGTTTTAGCGGGAGGTCCTACGAGCAGTACTTC.

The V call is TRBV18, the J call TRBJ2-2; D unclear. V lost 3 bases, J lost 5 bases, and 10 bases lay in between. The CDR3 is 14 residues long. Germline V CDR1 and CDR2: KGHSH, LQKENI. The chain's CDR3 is CASSPSEVTGELFF. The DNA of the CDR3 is TGTGCCAGCTCACCCTCAGAGGTTACCGGGGAGCTGTTTTTT. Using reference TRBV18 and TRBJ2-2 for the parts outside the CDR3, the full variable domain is NAGVMQNPRHLVRRRGQEARLRCSPMKGHSHVYWYRQLPEEGLKFMVYLQKENIIDESGMPKERFSAEFPKEGPSILRIQQVVRGDSAAYFCASSPSEVTGELFFGEGSRLTVL.

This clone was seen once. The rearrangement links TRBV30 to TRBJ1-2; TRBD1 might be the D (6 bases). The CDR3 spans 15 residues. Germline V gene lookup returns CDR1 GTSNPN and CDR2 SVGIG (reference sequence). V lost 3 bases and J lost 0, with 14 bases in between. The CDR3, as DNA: TGTGCCTGGAGGCCGGGACAAGTCTCTAACTATGGCTACACCTTC. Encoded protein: CAWRPGQVSNYGYTF.

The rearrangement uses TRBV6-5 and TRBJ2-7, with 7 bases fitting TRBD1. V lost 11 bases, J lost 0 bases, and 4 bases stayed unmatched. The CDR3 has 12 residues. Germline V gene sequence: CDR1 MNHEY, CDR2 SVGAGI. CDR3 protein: CAVRDSSYEQYF. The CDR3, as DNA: TGTGCCGTACGGGACAGCTCCTACGAGCAGTACTTC.

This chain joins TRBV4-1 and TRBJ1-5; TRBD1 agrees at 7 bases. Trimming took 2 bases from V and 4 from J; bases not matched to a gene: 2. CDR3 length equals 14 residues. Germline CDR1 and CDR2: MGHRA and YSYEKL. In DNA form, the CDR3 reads TGCGCCAGCAGCCAAAACAGGGGAAATCAGCCCCAGCATTTT. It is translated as CASSQNRGNQPQHF.

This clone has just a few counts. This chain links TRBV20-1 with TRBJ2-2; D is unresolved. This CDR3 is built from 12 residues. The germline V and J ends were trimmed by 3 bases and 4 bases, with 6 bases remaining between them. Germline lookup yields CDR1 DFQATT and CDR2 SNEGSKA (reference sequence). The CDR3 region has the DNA TGCAGTGCTAGTCACATCACCGGGGAGCTGTTTTTT. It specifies CSASHITGELFF.

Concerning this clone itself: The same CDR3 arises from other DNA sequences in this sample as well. CDR3 sequence: CSATRADTQYF. The CDR3 coding sequence is TGCAGTGCTACCCGGGCAGATACGCAGTATTTT. The J gene is TRBJ2-3, the V gene TRBV20-1; D uncertain. Trimming removed 4 bases from V and 4 bases from J, with 6 bases in between. The germline CDR1 and CDR2 sequences are DFQATT and SNEGSKA (reference sequence). This CDR3 has 11 amino acids.

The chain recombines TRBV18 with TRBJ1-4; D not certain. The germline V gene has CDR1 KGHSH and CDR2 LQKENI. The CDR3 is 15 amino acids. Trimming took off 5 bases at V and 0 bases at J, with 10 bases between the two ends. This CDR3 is CASSSKRTTNEKLFF. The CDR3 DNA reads TGTGCCAGCTCAAGTAAGAGGACAACTAATGAAAAACTGTTTTTT. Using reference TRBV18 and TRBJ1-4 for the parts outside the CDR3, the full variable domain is NAGVMQNPRHLVRRRGQEARLRCSPMKGHSHVYWYRQLPEEGLKFMVYLQKENIIDESGMPKERFSAEFPKEGPSILRIQQVVRGDSAAYFCASSSKRTTNEKLFFGSGTQLSVL.

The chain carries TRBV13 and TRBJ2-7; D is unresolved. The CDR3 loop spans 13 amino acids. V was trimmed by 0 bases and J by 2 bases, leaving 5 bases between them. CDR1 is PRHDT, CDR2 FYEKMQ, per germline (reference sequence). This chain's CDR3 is CASSLGSTYEQYF. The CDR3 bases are TGTGCCAGCAGCTTAGGGTCTACCTACGAGCAGTACTTC. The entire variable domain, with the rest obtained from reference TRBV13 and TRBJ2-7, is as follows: AAGVIQSPRHLIKEKRETATLKCYPIPRHDTVYWYQQGPGQDPQFLISFYEKMQSDKGSIPDRFSAQQFSDYHSELNMSSLELGDSALYFCASSLGSTYEQYFGPGTRLTVT.

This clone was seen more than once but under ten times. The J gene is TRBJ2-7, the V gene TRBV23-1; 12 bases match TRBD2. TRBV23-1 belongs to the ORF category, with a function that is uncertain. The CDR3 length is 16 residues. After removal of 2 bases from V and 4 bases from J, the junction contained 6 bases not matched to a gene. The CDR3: CASSQGLAGGLYEQYF. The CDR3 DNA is TGCGCCAGCAGTCAAGGGCTAGCGGGAGGGCTGTACGAGCAGTACTTC.

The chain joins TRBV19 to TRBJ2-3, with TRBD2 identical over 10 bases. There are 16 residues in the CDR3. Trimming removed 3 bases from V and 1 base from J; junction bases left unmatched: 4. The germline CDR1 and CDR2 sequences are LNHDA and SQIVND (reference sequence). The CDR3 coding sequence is TGTGCCAGTAGTATCGGTAGCGGGGGGCGCACAGATACGCAGTATTTT. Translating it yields CASSIGSGGRTDTQYF.

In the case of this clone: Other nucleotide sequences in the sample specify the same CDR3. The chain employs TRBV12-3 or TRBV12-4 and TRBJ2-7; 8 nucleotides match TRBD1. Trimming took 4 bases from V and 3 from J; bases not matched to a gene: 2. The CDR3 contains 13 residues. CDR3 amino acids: CASSSGQGYEQYF. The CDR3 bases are TGTGCCAGCAGTTCAGGACAGGGCTACGAGCAGTACTTC.

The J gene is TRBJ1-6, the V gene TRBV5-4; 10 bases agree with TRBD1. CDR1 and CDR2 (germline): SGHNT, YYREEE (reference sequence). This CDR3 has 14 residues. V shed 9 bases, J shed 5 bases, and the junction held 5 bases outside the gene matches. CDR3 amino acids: CAIGTGAHNSPLHF. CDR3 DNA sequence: TGTGCCATCGGGACAGGGGCTCATAATTCACCCCTCCACTTT. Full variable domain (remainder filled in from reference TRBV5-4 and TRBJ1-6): ETGVTQSPTHLIKTRGQQVTLRCSSQSGHNTVSWYQQALGQGPQFIFQYYREEENGRGNFPPRFSGLQFPNYSSELNVNALELDDSALYLCAIGTGAHNSPLHFGNGTRLTVT.

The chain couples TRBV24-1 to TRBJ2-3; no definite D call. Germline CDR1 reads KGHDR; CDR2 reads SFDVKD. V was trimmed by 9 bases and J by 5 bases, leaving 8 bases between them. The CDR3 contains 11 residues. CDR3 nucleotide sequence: TGTGCCACCCGGTCCGGAGATACGCAGTATTTT. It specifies CATRSGDTQYF.

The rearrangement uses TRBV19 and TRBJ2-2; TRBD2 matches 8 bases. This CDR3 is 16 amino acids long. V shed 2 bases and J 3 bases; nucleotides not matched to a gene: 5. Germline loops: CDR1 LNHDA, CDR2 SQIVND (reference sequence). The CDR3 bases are TGTGCCAGTAGTATACCAGCGGGAGTCGACACCGGGGAGCTGTTTTTT. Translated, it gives CASSIPAGVDTGELFF.

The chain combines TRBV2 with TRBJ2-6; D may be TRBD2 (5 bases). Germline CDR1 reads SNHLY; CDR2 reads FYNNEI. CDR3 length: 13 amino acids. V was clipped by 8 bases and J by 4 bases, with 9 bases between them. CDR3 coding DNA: TGTGCCAGCCTAGCCCCCGGGGCCAACGTCCTGACTTTC. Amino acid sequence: CASLAPGANVLTF.

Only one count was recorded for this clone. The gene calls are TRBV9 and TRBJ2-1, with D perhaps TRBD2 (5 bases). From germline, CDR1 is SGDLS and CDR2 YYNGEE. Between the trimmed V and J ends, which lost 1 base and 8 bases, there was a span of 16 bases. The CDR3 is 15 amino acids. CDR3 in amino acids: CASSVSASTVYEQFF. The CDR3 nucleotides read TGTGCCAGCAGCGTATCAGCTAGCACGGTCTATGAGCAGTTCTTC.

CDR3 DNA sequence: TGTGCCAGCAGCGCCGGCAGGGGGAGACACGAGCAGTACTTC. As protein: CASSAGRGRHEQYF. The J gene is TRBJ2-7, the V gene TRBV7-6; TRBD1 agrees at 7 bases. The CDR3 loop spans 14 amino acids. The V gene's germline CDR1 is SGHVS and CDR2 FNYEAQ. With 5 bases clipped from V and 5 bases from J, the junction kept 9 bases outside the gene matches.